This entry lists 26 T cell receptor beta chains sequenced from one sample in a study of T cell responses to AZD1222 COVID-19 vaccine. The table came from immunoSEQ multiplex PCR; TCRdb's copy has only in-frame clones and leaves some out. Of 75,000 to 100,000 clones in the sample, roughly 90% were seen once. This specimen was peripheral blood, taken on day 0 of AZD1222 vaccination. The receptor set was obtained from an adult in good health.

This chain connects TRBV13 to TRBJ1-4; 7 bases are a match to TRBD1. The CDR3 runs 16 residues. Trimming cost V 0 bases and J 0 bases; bases outside gene matches: 1. Germline CDR1 PRHDT, CDR2 FYEKMQ (reference sequence). Written as DNA, the CDR3 is TGTGCCAGCAGCTTAGGCAGGGGGACAACTAATGAAAAACTGTTTTTT. Translation gives CASSLGRGTTNEKLFF.

This chain uses TRBV6-4 with TRBJ2-2, with 8 bases fitting TRBD2. The trim removed 3 bases at V and 6 bases at J, leaving 6 bases unmatched. Germline assignment: CDR1 MRHNA and CDR2 SNTAGT. The CDR3 has 15 residues. The CDR3 loop is CASSELAGFSGELFF. The CDR3 DNA follows: TGTGCCAGCAGTGAGCTAGCGGGTTTTTCCGGGGAGCTGTTTTTT.

This chain joins TRBV4-1 and TRBJ2-7; 8 bases agree with TRBD2. The CDR3 is 16 residues long. The germline V gene encodes CDR1 MGHRA and CDR2 YSYEKL. Unmatched junction bases numbered 9, after V lost 0 bases and J lost 5 bases. The CDR3 region is CASSQDATSELNEQYF. The CDR3 nucleotides are TGCGCCAGCAGCCAAGATGCGACTAGCGAATTAAACGAGCAGTACTTC.

The CDR3 region has the DNA TGTGCCAGCAGTTTAGGTGGGACGGCTTCTAACTATGGCTACACCTTC. It encodes CASSLGGTASNYGYTF. The V gene is TRBV27, the J gene TRBJ1-2; D may be TRBD1 (5 bases). Germline V gene sequence: CDR1 MNHEY, CDR2 SMNVEV (reference sequence). V lost 2 bases and J 0 bases, leaving 13 bases between the germline ends. The CDR3 totals 16 residues.

This clone was seen a handful of times. This chain uses TRBV30 with TRBJ2-7; TRBD2 agrees at 9 bases. This CDR3 region has 16 residues. Germline V gene data show CDR1 as GTSNPN and CDR2 as SVGIG (reference sequence). V dropped 0 bases and J dropped 5; count of bases not matched to a gene: 11. As DNA, the CDR3 is TGTGCCTGGAGTGTACCGGCTAGCGGGGACCAGAACGAGCAGTACTTC. Translation: CAWSVPASGDQNEQYF.

The chain has TRBV5-1 and TRBJ2-1; TRBD2 aligns across 9 bases. The V segment lost 4 bases and the J segment 8 bases; nucleotides outside the gene matches: 10. This CDR3 spans 15 amino acids. CDR1 and CDR2 (germline): SGHRS, YFSETQ. The CDR3 spells CASSIAPSGTDEQFF. CDR3 DNA sequence: TGCGCCAGCAGCATCGCCCCTAGCGGGACGGATGAGCAGTTCTTC.

This chain connects TRBV7-3 to TRBJ2-1; D unresolved. Germline CDR1 is SGHTA and CDR2 is FQGTGA. V was clipped by 2 bases and J by 4 bases, with 18 bases between them. The CDR3 is made up of 17 amino acids. As DNA, the CDR3 is TGTGCCAGCAGCTTAGGGATTGGCTACCCCCAATACAATGAGCAGTTCTTC. Translating it yields CASSLGIGYPQYNEQFF.

V gene TRBV5-6 combines with J gene TRBJ2-3, with D uncertain. Trimming left V 4 bases short and J 2 bases short, with 8 bases between. This CDR3 comprises 13 residues. Germline V lookup: CDR1 SGHDT, CDR2 YYEEEE. CDR3 loop: CASSQLTTDTQYF. The DNA of the CDR3 is TGTGCCAGCAGCCAACTTACCACAGATACGCAGTATTTT.

This rearrangement joins TRBV28 to TRBJ1-2, with TRBD1 matching over 8 bases. This CDR3 is 12 amino acids long. Germline lookup yields CDR1 MDHEN and CDR2 SYDVKM. V was pared by 6 bases and J by 3 bases, with 0 bases of the junction left unmatched. CDR3 amino acids: CASRTGDYGYTF. CDR3 DNA: TGTGCCAGCAGGACAGGGGACTATGGCTACACCTTC.

This chain connects TRBV18 to TRBJ1-1; 7 bases match TRBD1. This CDR3 contains 15 residues. CDR1 is KGHSH and CDR2 is LQKENI in the germline V gene. V gave up 3 bases and J gave up 3 bases; unmatched junction bases: 7. CDR3 residues: CASSPLGTEDTEAFF. The CDR3 nucleotides read TGTGCCAGCTCACCGCTAGGGACAGAAGACACTGAAGCTTTCTTT.

CDR3 sequence (DNA): TGTGCCAGCAGCCCCACAGGGAACTATGGCTACACCTTC. Amino acids: CASSPTGNYGYTF. The chain recombines TRBV11-1 with TRBJ1-2; D possibly corresponds to TRBD1 (6 bases). CDR3 length: 13 residues. V lost 5 bases and J 2 bases, leaving 9 bases between the germline ends. Germline V gene data show CDR1 as SGHAT and CDR2 as FQDESV (reference sequence).

The gene calls are TRBV11-1 and TRBJ2-1, with 8 bases that match TRBD2. Germline V lookup: CDR1 SGHAT, CDR2 FQDESV (reference sequence). The CDR3 runs to 15 residues. V lost 4 bases, J lost 4 bases, and 6 bases stayed unmatched. The CDR3 region is CASSSEAGAYNEQFF. In nucleotides, the CDR3 is TGTGCCAGCAGCTCCGAAGCGGGAGCGTACAATGAGCAGTTCTTC.

This clone was recorded a few times. The chain recombines TRBV7-9 with TRBJ2-2; D unresolved. Per germline, CDR1 SEHNR and CDR2 FQNEAQ (reference sequence). Trimming removed 1 base from V and 5 bases from J, with 11 bases in between. This CDR3 comprises 15 residues. The CDR3 region has the DNA TGTGCCAGCAGCTTAGACATACCACATACCGGGGAGCTGTTTTTT. Translated, it gives CASSLDIPHTGELFF.

V usage is TRBV7-9 and J usage is TRBJ1-3, with no clear D. Trimming left V 2 bases short and J 4 bases short, with 12 bases between. The CDR3 spans 15 residues. CDR1 is SEHNR and CDR2 is FQNEAQ in the germline V gene (reference sequence). This chain's CDR3 is CASSLTPLGGNTIYF. The CDR3 region has the DNA TGTGCCAGCAGCTTAACCCCCCTAGGAGGAAACACCATATATTTT.

This clone has only one observation. This sequence joins TRBV5-8 and TRBJ2-1; the D is unclear. Germline V gives CDR1 SGHTS, CDR2 YDEGEE. With 0 bases removed from V and 0 bases from J, the gap between germline ends came to 7 bases. The CDR3 sequence is 15 residues long. The CDR3 DNA sequence: TGTGCCAGCAGCTTGGCCTACAGCTCCTACAATGAGCAGTTCTTC. The encoded protein is CASSLAYSSYNEQFF.

The chain has TRBV10-3 and TRBJ2-3; 12 bases fit TRBD2. The trim removed 6 bases at V and 5 bases at J, leaving 6 bases unmatched. Germline values: CDR1 ENHRY, CDR2 SYGVKD. CDR3 size: 15 residues. In nucleotides, the CDR3 is TGTGCCATCAGCGAGACTAGCGGGAGTGTAGATACGCAGTATTTT. Amino acids: CAISETSGSVDTQYF.

The chain recombines TRBV7-9 with TRBJ2-3; 10 bases agree with TRBD2. This CDR3 is 16 amino acids long. The germline CDR1 and CDR2 sequences are SEHNR and FQNEAQ (reference sequence). J was trimmed by 4 bases and V by 5 bases; bases with no gene match: 9. The CDR3 region is CASSLSLAGVADTQYF. CDR3 DNA sequence: TGTGCCAGCAGCCTAAGCCTAGCGGGAGTGGCAGATACGCAGTATTTT.

J is TRBJ1-1 and V is TRBV4-3, with 8 nucleotides matching TRBD1. The length of the CDR3 is 16 residues. Germline trimming cut 0 bases from V and 1 base from J; bases unmatched to any gene: 4. Germline lookup yields CDR1 LGHNA and CDR2 YSLEER. The CDR3 spells CASSQDSGQGNTEAFF. The CDR3, as DNA: TGCGCCAGCAGCCAAGATAGCGGACAGGGGAACACTGAAGCTTTCTTT.

The rearrangement links TRBV3-1 (or the pseudogene TRBV3-2) to TRBJ1-3; D not certain. The germline V and J ends were trimmed by 5 bases and 2 bases, with 10 bases remaining between them. The CDR3 contains 14 residues. CDR1 and CDR2 (germline): LGHDT, YNNKEL (reference sequence). The DNA of the CDR3 is TGTGCCAGCAGCTTCATGGGTCCTGGAAACACCATATATTTT. Protein sequence: CASSFMGPGNTIYF.

This sequence joins TRBV9 and TRBJ2-2, with unresolved D. The CDR3 contains 15 residues. V was pared by 4 bases and J by 0 bases, with 10 bases between. Germline V gene lookup returns CDR1 SGDLS and CDR2 YYNGEE. The CDR3 region has the DNA TGTGCCAGCAGCCAAGAGCTCGCGAACACCGGGGAGCTGTTTTTT. This encodes CASSQELANTGELFF.

This clone turned up a few times. V gene TRBV2 combines with J gene TRBJ1-1, with D perhaps matching TRBD1 (5 bases). V gave up 9 bases and J gave up 2 bases, with 16 bases separating them. Germline V gives CDR1 SNHLY, CDR2 FYNNEI. CDR3 size: 14 residues. For the CDR3, the DNA is TGTGCCAGACAATACGACAGAGTCAACACTGAAGCTTTCTTT. It encodes CARQYDRVNTEAFF.

V is TRBV30 and J is TRBJ1-2; the D gene is possibly TRBD1 (5 bases). The germline V gene encodes CDR1 GTSNPN and CDR2 SVGIG (reference sequence). CDR3 size: 15 residues. Trimming pared 3 bases from V and 4 bases from J, leaving 18 bases between. Written as DNA, the CDR3 is TGTGCCTGGAGCCCGTTAGGGGTGGATTCCTATGGCTACACCTTC. This encodes CAWSPLGVDSYGYTF.

The genes are TRBV19 and TRBJ1-1; unclear D gene. CDR1 and CDR2 (germline): LNHDA, SQIVND (reference sequence). V was trimmed by 2 bases and J by 4 bases, leaving 8 bases between them. The CDR3 spans 13 residues. In nucleotides, the CDR3 is TGTGCCAGTAGTATAACCAAAGGCACTGAAGCTTTCTTT. This gives the protein CASSITKGTEAFF.

CDR3 protein: CASSLHRGEEKLFF. The CDR3, as DNA: TGTGCCAGCAGCTTACACAGGGGCGAAGAAAAACTGTTTTTT. This sequence joins TRBV5-8 and TRBJ1-4, with 7 bases fitting TRBD1. J was trimmed by 8 bases and V by 2 bases; bases with no gene match: 6. The CDR3 totals 14 residues. Per the germline V gene, CDR1 is SGHTS and CDR2 is YDEGEE.

This clone showed up just once. This sequence joins TRBV27 and TRBJ2-1, with 14 bases that match TRBD2. V lost 5 bases and J lost 7; bases outside the gene matches: 4. Germline V gene sequence: CDR1 MNHEY, CDR2 SMNVEV (reference sequence). The CDR3 sequence is 15 residues long. The CDR3 sequence: CASSRGTSGRNEQFF. CDR3 in DNA: TGTGCCAGCAGTAGGGGGACTAGCGGGAGAAATGAGCAGTTCTTC.

The table lists this clone with a few counts. V usage is TRBV28 and J usage is TRBJ1-4, with D possibly matching TRBD1 (5 bases). Germline V gene data show CDR1 as MDHEN and CDR2 as SYDVKM. Trimming removed 5 bases at V and 8 bases at J, with 21 bases between. The CDR3 runs to 16 residues. In nucleotides, the CDR3 is TGTGCCAGCAGTACACGAACGAGGGGTATAGACGAAAAACTGTTTTTT. Encoded protein: CASSTRTRGIDEKLFF.